The present T cell receptor beta chain was sequenced within a study of T cells in Graves' hyperthyroidism and ophthalmopathy. Broader study findings: Ophthalmopathy was separated from stable hyperthyroidism by a 13 V-J model.

This clonotype was picked up many times. What it binds is unknown. Amplification of TCR beta CDR3 regions was performed using RNA transcripts as template. TCR CDR3 regions were first amplified by RT-PCR with HTBI primers. In TCRdb, the multiplex PCR reads were re-called with MiXCR into one record per CDR3 protein. The sample gives around 300,000 distinct CDR3 sequences, roughly 13% of which show up once; 7% to 9% is in the top ten. There are 15 residues in the CDR3. From germline, CDR1 is MRHNA and CDR2 SNTAGT. J lost 8 bases, V lost 6 bases, and 10 bases had no gene match. The TCR was taken from a woman in her thirties or forties with Graves' hyperthyroidism. The sample was blood. The chain carries TRBV6-4 and TRBJ1-6; TRBD1 matches 7 bases. CDR3 nucleotide sequence: TGTGCCAGCAGCCCCACCGGGACAGAGTATTCACCCCTCCACTTT. Translated, it gives CASSPTGTEYSPLHF.